This T cell receptor (beta chain) was identified in a study of beta chain features in type 1 diabetes. Of note for this clone: As yet, its antigen is unknown.

Study-level results: Insertions at VDJ junctions were less frequent in type 1 diabetes patients. These patients also deleted more nucleotides at the same junctions. Shorter templates might be favored by PCR, and equally so in patients and in controls. TCRB repertoires of naive, central memory and Treg cells appeared more similar among patients than among healthy donors. Significant though moderate, a shortening of TCRB CDR3s appeared in all four CD4+ subsets of Type 1 diabetes patients.

The authors reverse transcribed all of the isolated RNA, so sequencing captured expressed TCRB transcripts. Sequenced by immunoSEQ multiplex PCR; TCRdb stores in-frame clones only, minus some. The sample consists of 600,000 to 700,000 clones, about an eighth of them appearing once. Central memory, naive, regulatory and stem cell-like memory CD4+ cells were sorted by CD45RO/CCR7/CD25/CD127/CD95/CD27. Trimming cost V 0 bases and J 6 bases, with 10 bases left between them. The CDR3 contains 13 residues. Per the germline V gene, CDR1 is SGDLS and CDR2 is YYNGEE. The TCR was taken from a man aged 25-45 years with type 1 diabetes. The sequencing input was naive CD4+ T cells from blood. The J gene is TRBJ2-7, the V gene TRBV9; D possibly corresponds to TRBD1 (5 bases). The CDR3 loop is CASSVDTGSEQYF. The CDR3 region has the DNA TGTGCCAGCAGCGTAGATACAGGCAGCGAGCAGTACTTC.